Presented here are 21 T cell receptor beta chains from one specimen sequenced in a study of early T cells in non-severe SARS-CoV-2 infection. TCRdb processed the 5' RACE reads anew with MiXCR; each CDR3 protein has one entry. The table records about 83,000 distinct CDR3 sequences, over 9.5% of them present only once. This specimen was whole blood, taken at baseline. These receptors were obtained from an adult who was a healthcare worker with PCR-confirmed SARS-CoV-2 infection or an uninfected control (not recorded which).

This clonotype was seen more than once but under ten times. The V gene is TRBV9, the J gene TRBJ2-1; maybe TRBD2 (6 bases). The ends were cut back, 0 bases at V and 4 bases at J, with 17 bases in the middle. Germline lookup yields CDR1 SGDLS and CDR2 YYNGEE. This CDR3 is built from 17 residues. CDR3 coding DNA: TGTGCCAGCAGCGTAGGAGGGACTTCAACCCCTTACAATGAGCAGTTCTTC. It yields the protein CASSVGGTSTPYNEQFF.

This clonotype showed up many times. The chain has TRBV28 and TRBJ2-6; TRBD1 or TRBD2 may be the D gene (6 bases each). The length of the CDR3 is 15 residues. V lost 6 bases and J lost 2, with 11 bases in between. Germline values: CDR1 MDHEN, CDR2 SYDVKM. The CDR3 DNA reads TGTGCCAGCAGCTCGGGGGCGCCTGGGGCCAACGTCCTGACTTTC. Translating it yields CASSSGAPGANVLTF.

In this sample, this clonotype turned up a few times. The chain uses TRBV19 and TRBJ2-2; D gene uncertain. CDR1 and CDR2 (germline): LNHDA, SQIVND (reference sequence). With 4 bases removed from V and 6 bases from J, the gap between germline ends came to 12 bases. CDR3 size: 14 residues. DNA for the CDR3: TGTGCCAGTAGTACCCCCCTGGGCGCCGGGGAGCTGTTTTTT. Translating it yields CASSTPLGAGELFF.

This clonotype was seen a few times. This chain uses TRBV5-1 with TRBJ2-1, with D tentatively TRBD2 (6 bases). The germline V gene encodes CDR1 SGHRS and CDR2 YFSETQ. The CDR3 spans 15 residues. With 2 bases removed from V and 4 bases from J, the gap between germline ends came to 13 bases. The CDR3: CASSLTGERYNEQFF. For the CDR3, the DNA is TGCGCCAGCAGCTTAACGGGAGAAAGGTACAATGAGCAGTTCTTC.

The chain is built from TRBV20-1 and TRBJ2-3, with 8 positions matching TRBD2. Trimming cost V 2 bases and J 7 bases; bases outside gene matches: 11. The CDR3 loop spans 15 amino acids. CDR1 DFQATT and CDR2 SNEGSKA come from the germline V gene (reference sequence). This CDR3 reads CSARSGTRRPYTQYF. CDR3 DNA: TGCAGTGCTAGAAGCGGGACTAGACGCCCCTATACGCAGTATTTT.

This clonotype was recorded at least ten times. The chain couples TRBV2 to TRBJ2-1; 8 positions match TRBD2. With 1 base clipped from V and 5 bases from J, the junction kept 4 bases outside the gene matches. Germline CDR1 SNHLY, CDR2 FYNNEI. The CDR3 is 15 residues long. CDR3 sequence (DNA): TGTGCCAGCAGTGAAGTTCGGGGGGGTGACAATGAGCAGTTCTTC. Its protein product is CASSEVRGGDNEQFF.

This clonotype occurred many times. J is TRBJ2-7 and V is TRBV20-1, with D unresolved. Germline V gene lookup returns CDR1 DFQATT and CDR2 SNEGSKA (reference sequence). The length of the CDR3 is 14 residues. The V end lost 1 base, the J end lost 4 bases, and 14 bases lay between the germline ends. The CDR3 is CSARGVGIYYEQYF. CDR3 in DNA: TGCAGTGCTAGAGGCGTAGGTATCTATTACGAGCAGTACTTC.

At least ten counts were recorded for this clonotype. The gene calls are TRBV29-1 and TRBJ2-1; TRBD2 agrees at 7 bases. Germline V CDR1 and CDR2: SQVTM, ANQGSEA. The CDR3 loop spans 14 amino acids. DNA for the CDR3: TGCAGTGACATGAGGAGCGGGATCTATCATGAGCAGTTCTTC. Translation gives CSDMRSGIYHEQFF.

V usage is TRBV28 and J usage is TRBJ2-2; 7 nucleotides line up with TRBD2. The V segment lost 7 bases and the J segment 5 bases; nucleotides outside the gene matches: 7. Germline CDR1 reads MDHEN; CDR2 reads SYDVKM. This CDR3 has 14 amino acids. The CDR3 is CASTTGGWTGELFF. The CDR3, as DNA: TGTGCCAGCACCACGGGAGGTTGGACCGGGGAGCTGTTTTTT.

This clonotype turned up a few times. The rearrangement joins TRBV4-1 to TRBJ2-3; 11 nucleotides agree with TRBD2. The CDR3 sequence is 16 residues long. The trim removed 0 bases at V and 6 bases at J, leaving 5 bases unmatched. Germline CDR1 MGHRA, CDR2 YSYEKL. The CDR3 DNA is TGCGCCAGCAGCCAAGAAGGGACTAGCGGTAGGGATACGCAGTATTTT. Translation: CASSQEGTSGRDTQYF.

This clonotype was seen a few times. Sequence at one end of the junction differs from germline and may be a read error. V gene TRBV7-3 combines with J gene TRBJ2-1; weak D call: TRBD2 (5 bases). The CDR3 is 16 residues long. Germline lookup yields CDR1 SGHTA and CDR2 FQGTGA. CDR3 DNA sequence: TGTGCCAGCAGCCCCGAAGCGGATCCCTCCTATAATGAGCAGTTCTTC. Encoded protein: CASSPEADPSYNEQFF.

The chain employs TRBV28 and TRBJ2-4, with 8 bases aligning to TRBD1. This CDR3 has 17 residues. In germline, CDR1 is MDHEN, CDR2 SYDVKM. Germline trimming cut 7 bases from V and 7 bases from J; bases unmatched to any gene: 18. The CDR3 region has the DNA TGTGCCAGCACCCTAAGAAGGGGGGTGACAGGGGTGAACATTCAGTACTTC. Translation gives CASTLRRGVTGVNIQYF.

This clonotype was seen a handful of times. The gene calls are TRBV5-4 and TRBJ2-2; perhaps TRBD2 as D (7 bases). The ends were cut back, 4 bases at V and 6 bases at J, with 19 bases in the middle. Germline CDR1 reads SGHNT; CDR2 reads YYREEE (reference sequence). This CDR3 is built from 16 residues. The CDR3 nucleotides read TGTGCCAGCAGCGGGGGGGCGGCTACGGTTGCCGGGGAGCTGTTTTTT. This encodes CASSGGAATVAGELFF.

The sample holds many counts of this clonotype. The chain links TRBV6-1 to TRBJ2-4; D possibly corresponds to TRBD1 (6 bases). Trimming removed 11 bases from V and 6 bases from J, with 11 bases in between. The CDR3 loop spans 11 amino acids. The germline CDR1 and CDR2 sequences are MNHNS and SASEGT. The CDR3 DNA follows: TGTGCCGCTAGAGGGGGAAACATTCAGTACTTC. Protein product: CAARGGNIQYF.

V is TRBV18 and J is TRBJ2-1, with TRBD2 identical over 11 bases. From germline, CDR1 is KGHSH and CDR2 LQKENI. V lost 3 bases, J lost 5 bases, and 6 bases stayed unmatched. CDR3 length: 16 residues. CDR3 region: CASSPLAGGENNEQFF. CDR3 nucleotides: TGTGCCAGCTCACCCCTAGCGGGAGGAGAGAACAATGAGCAGTTCTTC.

This clonotype showed up just a few times. The rearrangement joins TRBV10-3 to TRBJ1-2; D remains ambiguous. Germline CDR1 and CDR2: ENHRY and SYGVKD. The CDR3 length is 17 residues. V lost 6 bases, J lost 5 bases, and 25 bases lay in between. This chain's CDR3 is CAIRRAVEDFSHYGYTF. CDR3 coding DNA: TGTGCCATCAGAAGAGCGGTAGAGGATTTCAGCCATTATGGCTACACCTTC.

CDR3 DNA sequence: TGTGCCAGCACGCAGGGGAGGAACACTGAAGCTTTCTTT. Its protein product is CASTQGRNTEAFF. This sequence joins TRBV3-1 and TRBJ1-1; maybe TRBD1 (6 bases). Trimming took off 7 bases at V and 1 base at J, with 10 bases between the two ends. Germline CDR1 reads LGHDT; CDR2 reads YNNKEL (reference sequence). The CDR3 totals 13 residues. The whole variable domain, filled in from reference TRBV3-1 and TRBJ1-1, reads DTAVSQTPKYLVTQMGNDKSIKCEQNLGHDTMYWYKQDSKKFLKIMFSYNNKELIINETVPNRFSPKSPDKAHLNLHINSLELGDSAVYFCASTQGRNTEAFFGQGTRLTVV.

The V and J genes are TRBV15 and TRBJ2-7, with D tentatively TRBD2 (5 bases). Per germline, CDR1 LNHNV and CDR2 YYDKDF (reference sequence). The V end was cut by 3 bases, the J end by 0 bases, with 6 bases between. This CDR3 region has 13 residues. The CDR3 region is CATSRDFSYEQYF. CDR3 nucleotides: TGTGCCACCAGCAGGGACTTCTCCTACGAGCAGTACTTC.

The V and J genes are TRBV7-3 and TRBJ1-4, with D hard to call. V shed 0 bases and J shed 8 bases, with 4 bases lying between them. Looked up from germline, CDR1 is SGHTA and CDR2 is FQGTGA. The CDR3 runs to 12 residues. In DNA, the CDR3 is TGTGCCAGCAGCTTAACGGGGGAAAAACTGTTTTTT. Amino acids: CASSLTGEKLFF.

This clonotype was found a few times. CDR3 in amino acids: CASTTRLGVDEQFF. In DNA, the CDR3 is TGTGCCAGCACCACCCGGCTGGGGGTCGATGAGCAGTTCTTC. V usage is TRBV27 and J usage is TRBJ2-1, with D perhaps TRBD1 or TRBD2 (5 bases each). Germline loops: CDR1 MNHEY, CDR2 SMNVEV (reference sequence). This CDR3 has 14 amino acids. Trimming took off 7 bases at V and 8 bases at J, with 18 bases between the two ends.

The J gene is TRBJ1-4, the V gene TRBV11-2; a weak D match, TRBD1 (5 bases). The CDR3 runs to 16 residues. The V gene's germline CDR1 is SGHAT and CDR2 FQNNGV. Trimming removed 5 bases from V and 7 bases from J, with 20 bases in between. The CDR3 DNA reads TGTGCCAGCAGCCCCCAGGGCCGCTTGAGGGGTGAAAAACTGTTTTTT. Residues: CASSPQGRLRGEKLFF.